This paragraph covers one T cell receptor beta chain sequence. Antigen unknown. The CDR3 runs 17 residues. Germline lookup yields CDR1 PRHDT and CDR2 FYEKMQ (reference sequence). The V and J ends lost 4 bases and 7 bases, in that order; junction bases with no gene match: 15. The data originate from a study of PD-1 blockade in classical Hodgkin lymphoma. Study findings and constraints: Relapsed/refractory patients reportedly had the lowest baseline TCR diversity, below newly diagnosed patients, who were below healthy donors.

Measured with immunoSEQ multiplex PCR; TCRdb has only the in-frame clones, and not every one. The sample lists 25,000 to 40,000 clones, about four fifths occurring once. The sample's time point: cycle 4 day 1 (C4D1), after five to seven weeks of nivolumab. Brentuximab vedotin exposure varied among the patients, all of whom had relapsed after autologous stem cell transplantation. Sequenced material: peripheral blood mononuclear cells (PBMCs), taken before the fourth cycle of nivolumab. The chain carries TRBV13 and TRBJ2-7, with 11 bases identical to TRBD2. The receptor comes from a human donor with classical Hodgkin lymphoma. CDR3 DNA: TGTGCCAGCAGCTCGACGGAACTAGCGGGAGTCAATAGGGAGCAGTACTTC. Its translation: CASSSTELAGVNREQYF. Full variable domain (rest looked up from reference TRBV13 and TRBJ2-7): AAGVIQSPRHLIKEKRETATLKCYPIPRHDTVYWYQQGPGQDPQFLISFYEKMQSDKGSIPDRFSAQQFSDYHSELNMSSLELGDSALYFCASSSTELAGVNREQYFGPGTRLTVT.